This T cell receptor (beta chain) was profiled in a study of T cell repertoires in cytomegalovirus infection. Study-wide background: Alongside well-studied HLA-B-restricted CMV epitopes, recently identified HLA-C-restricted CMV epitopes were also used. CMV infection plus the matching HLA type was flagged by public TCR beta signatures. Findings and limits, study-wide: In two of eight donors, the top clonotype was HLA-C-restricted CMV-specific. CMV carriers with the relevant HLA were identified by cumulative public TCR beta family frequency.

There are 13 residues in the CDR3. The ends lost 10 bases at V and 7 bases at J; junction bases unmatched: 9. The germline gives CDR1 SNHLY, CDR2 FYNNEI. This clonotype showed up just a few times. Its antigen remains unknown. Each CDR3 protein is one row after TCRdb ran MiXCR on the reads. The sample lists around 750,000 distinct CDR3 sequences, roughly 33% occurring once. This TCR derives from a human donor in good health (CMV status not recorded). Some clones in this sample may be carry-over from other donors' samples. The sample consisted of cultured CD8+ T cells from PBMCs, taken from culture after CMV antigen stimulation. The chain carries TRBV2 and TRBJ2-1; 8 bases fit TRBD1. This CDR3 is CAIKDRDPNEQFF. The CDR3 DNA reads TGTGCCATCAAGGACAGGGACCCGAATGAGCAGTTCTTC.